The rows below give T cell receptor beta chains drawn from one sample of a study of T-cell reconstitution after alpha-beta-depleted transplantation in children. TCRdb used MiXCR to reprocess the PCR reads, holding one entry per CDR3 protein. This table has roughly 100,000 distinct CDR3 sequences, under 7% appearing once. Sequencing used PBMCs, mostly from graft donor cells, obtained 60 days after TCRalphabeta/CD19-depleted stem cell transplant. The receptors were sampled from a female patient aged 2-9 years who had a stem cell transplant for Fanconi anemia, so the T cells may come from the graft donor. Each CDR3 is given with its conserved first and last residue. A D gene is named only where the DNA matches it firmly. A clone size is listed for some rows: how often the clone was seen (once, few, many), or a class if it is expanded.

v_gene	abundance	d_gene	j_gene	CDR3nt	CDR3aa
TRBV5-1	.	TRBD1	TRBJ2-1	TGCGCCAGCAGCTTGGCGAGGACAGGGGGCGCCTATTTAGTAATCGATGAGCAGTTCTTC	CASSLARTGGAYLVIDEQFF
TRBV12-3/TRBV12-4	many	.	TRBJ2-2	TGTGCCAGCAGTTTGGTGGGGACACTCACCGGGGAGCTGTTTTTT	CASSLVGTLTGELFF
TRBV6-5	many	TRBD2	TRBJ2-3	TGTGCCAGCAGTTACCTGCGGGGGGGCGGCGGTACGCAGTATTTT	CASSYLRGGGGTQYF
TRBV12-3/TRBV12-4	.	TRBD1	TRBJ1-6	TGTGCCAGCCACAGGGGGCTTAAGGGGAGCTCCTATAATTCACCCCTCCACTTT	CASHRGLKGSSYNSPLHF
TRBV7-7	many	TRBD2	TRBJ2-1	TGTGCCAGCAGCTTATACGGCGGGAGCTTCGGCAATGAGCAGTTCTTC	CASSLYGGSFGNEQFF
TRBV19	.	.	TRBJ1-1	TGTGCCAGTAATGCGGTGAACACTGAAGCTTTCTTT	CASNAVNTEAFF
TRBV5-1	.	.	TRBJ1-2	TGCGCCAGCAGCTTGGGTCCCTCCACCGGGGGCGGTGGCTACACCTTC	CASSLGPSTGGGGYTF
TRBV20-1	many	.	TRBJ2-7	TGCAGTGCGGGCTCTACCTGGCCAGAAGCTGACGAGCAGTACTTC	CSAGSTWPEADEQYF
TRBV9	many	TRBD2	TRBJ2-1	TGTGCCAGCAGCAGGCACACTAGCGGGAGCGTTGGTGAGCAGTTCTTC	CASSRHTSGSVGEQFF
TRBV12-3/TRBV12-4	many	TRBD2	TRBJ2-1	TGTGCCAGCAGGCCCGGGACTATCTACAATGAGCAGTTCTTC	CASRPGTIYNEQFF
TRBV5-1	many	TRBD2	TRBJ2-3	TGCGCCAGCAGCTTGGGTCTAGCGGGAGGAGATAGGACAGATACGCAGTATTTT	CASSLGLAGGDRTDTQYF
TRBV7-3	many	TRBD2	TRBJ2-1	TGTGCCAGCAGCTTTTTGGGCGGGAGGGCCTACAATGAGCAGTTCTTC	CASSFLGGRAYNEQFF
TRBV21-1	many	.	TRBJ1-1	TGTGCCAGCAGCTCTCCGGTAAAGATCATGAACACTGAAGCTTTCTTT	CASSSPVKIMNTEAFF
TRBV3-1	many	TRBD1	TRBJ2-6	TGTGCCAGCAGCCAAGGGGGACAGGGAACCGGGGCCAACGTCCTGACTTTC	CASSQGGQGTGANVLTF
TRBV6-5	many	.	TRBJ1-1	TGTGCCAGCTCCCGCAGAAGCACTGAAGCTTTCTTT	CASSRRSTEAFF
TRBV5-1	few	.	TRBJ2-7	TGCGCCAGCAGCTTAAACCTCCCCTACGAGCAGTACTTC	CASSLNLPYEQYF
TRBV12-3/TRBV12-4	many	.	TRBJ1-1	TGTGCCAGCAGTTTCGTCACAGGGTCCTACACTGAAGCTTTCTTT	CASSFVTGSYTEAFF
TRBV5-1	few	.	TRBJ2-7	TGCGCCAGCAGCTTGGACAGGATAACCTACGAGCAGTACTTC	CASSLDRITYEQYF
TRBV18	many	.	TRBJ2-7	TGTGCCAGCTCACAGAAACAGGCCTCCTTTACCATAACCTACGAGCAGTACTTC	CASSQKQASFTITYEQYF
TRBV5-1	.	.	TRBJ2-5	TGCGCCAGCAGCTTACCCGGGAGCATAGAGACCCAGTACTTC	CASSLPGSIETQYF
TRBV28	many	.	TRBJ2-1	TGTGCCAGCAGTTTGGGGCCAGGCTCCTACAATGAGCAGTTCTTC	CASSLGPGSYNEQFF
TRBV20-1	many	TRBD2	TRBJ2-1	TGCAGTGCTCCACCCCTAGGCGGGGGGAACAATGAGCAGTTCTTC	CSAPPLGGGNNEQFF